The 28 T cell receptor beta chains below come from one sample, sequenced in a study of shared clonotypes between healthy human individuals. Naive CD8 populations comprised CD45RO-negative cells positively selected for CCR7, excluding terminally differentiated effector memory CD45RA+ cells. Measured with immunoSEQ multiplex PCR; TCRdb has only the in-frame clones, and not every one. This sample yields 2 million to 2.5 million clones, of which about 94% are seen a single time; 0.85% to 1.2% belongs to the top ten. Sequencing was carried out using naive CD8+ T cells sorted from blood. The receptors stem from a man younger than 35 in good health.

The rearrangement joins TRBV7-8 to TRBJ2-7, with D unclear. The V end was cut by 4 bases, the J end by 3 bases, with 10 bases between. The CDR3 is 13 residues long. Germline CDR1 and CDR2: SGHVS and FQNEAQ. The CDR3 coding sequence is TGTGCCAGCAGCTACCTTGAGGACTACGAGCAGTACTTC. This gives the protein CASSYLEDYEQYF.

In DNA form, the CDR3 reads TGCAGCGTTGACGCTGGGACCAAGAGCTCCTACGAGCAGTACTTC. This sequence encodes CSVDAGTKSSYEQYF. The chain has TRBV29-1 and TRBJ2-7, with D perhaps TRBD1 or TRBD2 (5 bases each). V lost 3 bases, J lost 0 bases, and 15 bases lay in between. The V gene's germline CDR1 is SQVTM and CDR2 ANQGSEA. CDR3 length equals 15 residues.

This clone was recorded once. The chain joins TRBV4-3 to TRBJ1-1; 7 nucleotides line up with TRBD1. Trimming removed 1 base from V and 1 base from J; junction bases left unmatched: 6. This CDR3 has 16 amino acids. Germline values: CDR1 LGHNA, CDR2 YSLEER. CDR3 nucleotide sequence: TGCGCCAGCAGCCAAGCGTCAGGGGGATGGAACACTGAAGCTTTCTTT. The encoded protein is CASSQASGGWNTEAFF.

V gene TRBV4-3 combines with J gene TRBJ2-7, with 7 positions matching TRBD2. CDR3 length: 16 amino acids. Germline values: CDR1 LGHNA, CDR2 YSLEER. J lost 4 bases, V lost 0 bases, and 9 bases had no gene match. CDR3 loop: CASSQDDLAETYEQYF. In DNA, the CDR3 is TGCGCCAGCAGCCAAGATGATCTAGCGGAGACTTACGAGCAGTACTTC.

The chain recombines TRBV28 with TRBJ2-7, with 7 bases aligning to TRBD1. This CDR3 spans 15 amino acids. Germline trimming cut 2 bases from V and 4 bases from J; bases unmatched to any gene: 8. CDR1 MDHEN and CDR2 SYDVKM come from the germline V gene. The CDR3: CASSLGPLGQYEQYF. The CDR3 DNA sequence: TGTGCCAGCAGTTTAGGACCCCTGGGACAGTACGAGCAGTACTTC.

This clone was counted a single time. This chain links TRBV11-2 with TRBJ2-1; weak D call: TRBD1 (5 bases). The CDR3 spans 13 residues. Germline CDR1 is SGHAT and CDR2 is FQNNGV. The CDR3 spells CAIGASHSGEQFF. In DNA form, the CDR3 reads TGTGCTATTGGGGCCTCACATAGTGGTGAGCAGTTCTTC.

The rearrangement uses TRBV20-1 and TRBJ2-5; TRBD2 agrees at 8 bases. Germline CDR1 reads DFQATT; CDR2 reads SNEGSKA (reference sequence). This CDR3 region has 10 residues. V trimming: 3 bases; J trimming: 14 bases; junction bases outside the gene matches: 5. The CDR3, as DNA: TGCAGTGCTAGTCCGACTAGCGCATACTTC. Translated, it gives CSASPTSAYF.

This sequence joins TRBV19 and TRBJ2-1, with 13 bases matching TRBD2. Germline V lookup: CDR1 LNHDA, CDR2 SQIVND (reference sequence). Losses at the gene ends were 5 bases for V and 0 bases for J; bases not matched to a gene: 4. The CDR3 contains 17 residues. Here the CDR3 reads CASSPRTSGGSYNEQFF. The CDR3 coding sequence is TGTGCCAGTAGTCCTAGGACTAGCGGGGGCTCCTACAATGAGCAGTTCTTC.

The chain has TRBV7-3 and TRBJ2-5; possible D gene TRBD2, 6 bases. Germline CDR1 is SGHTA and CDR2 is FQGTGA. The length of the CDR3 is 13 residues. V lost 2 bases to trimming and J lost 4 bases, with 8 bases between them. As DNA, the CDR3 is TGTGCCAGCAGCTTATACGGGGGAGAGACCCAGTACTTC. Its translation: CASSLYGGETQYF.

The genes are TRBV2 and TRBJ2-5, with 10 bases lining up with TRBD1. Germline CDR1 is SNHLY and CDR2 is FYNNEI. The CDR3 totals 13 residues. J was trimmed by 5 bases and V by 6 bases; bases with no gene match: 3. The CDR3 loop reads CASRGQGWETQYF. In DNA, the CDR3 is TGTGCCAGCAGGGGACAGGGGTGGGAGACCCAGTACTTC.

As DNA, the CDR3 is TGTGCCAGCAGCCAATCTTGGGGGATTTCCACAGATACGCAGTATTTT. As protein: CASSQSWGISTDTQYF. V and J are TRBV27 and TRBJ2-3; D assignment may be TRBD1 or TRBD2 (5 bases each). The V end lost 6 bases, the J end lost 2 bases, and 18 bases lay between the germline ends. Looked up from germline, CDR1 is MNHEY and CDR2 is SMNVEV (reference sequence). The CDR3 has 16 amino acids.

The CDR3 coding sequence is TGTGCCGGAGGACTAGCGGGAGGGCCCTACGAGCAGTACTTC. This codes for CAGGLAGGPYEQYF. The chain links TRBV6-1 to TRBJ2-7, with 15 bases that match TRBD2. V lost 11 bases and J lost 2; bases outside the gene matches: 4. Germline V gene lookup returns CDR1 MNHNS and CDR2 SASEGT. The CDR3 loop spans 14 amino acids.

This chain uses TRBV11-2 with TRBJ1-2; 10 bases are a match to TRBD1. The length of the CDR3 is 14 residues. J was trimmed by 7 bases and V by 2 bases; bases with no gene match: 4. The V gene's germline CDR1 is SGHAT and CDR2 FQNNGV. The CDR3 DNA reads TGTGCCAGCAGCTTACCTGGGACAGGGGTTGGCTACACCTTC. As protein: CASSLPGTGVGYTF.

V usage is TRBV7-9 and J usage is TRBJ1-6; weak D call: TRBD1 (5 bases). The germline V gene encodes CDR1 SEHNR and CDR2 FQNEAQ (reference sequence). The CDR3 runs to 16 residues. V shed 5 bases and J shed 7 bases, with 18 bases lying between them. Here the CDR3 reads CASSQLEGTPNSPLHF. CDR3 nucleotide sequence: TGTGCCAGCAGCCAACTCGAGGGGACCCCAAATTCACCCCTCCACTTT. The full variable domain, rest sourced from reference TRBV7-9 and TRBJ1-6, is DTGVSQNPRHKITKRGQNVTFRCDPISEHNRLYWYRQTLGQGPEFLTYFQNEAQLEKSRLLSDRFSAERPKGSFSTLEIQRTEQGDSAMYLCASSQLEGTPNSPLHFGNGTRLTVT.

The CDR3 loop reads CAISELLTGELFF. The CDR3 region has the DNA TGTGCCATCAGTGAGCTCCTCACCGGGGAGCTGTTTTTT. V and J are TRBV10-3 and TRBJ2-2; D gene ambiguous. The CDR3 is made up of 13 amino acids. From germline, CDR1 is ENHRY and CDR2 SYGVKD. The V end lost 2 bases, the J end lost 4 bases, and 5 bases lay between the germline ends.

This clone appeared once. The rearrangement links TRBV5-1 to TRBJ1-1; TRBD1 matches at 9 bases. This CDR3 region has 14 residues. V lost 4 bases, J lost 5 bases, and 6 bases stayed unmatched. Germline V gene sequence: CDR1 SGHRS, CDR2 YFSETQ. CDR3 sequence reads: CASSPRTGVTEAFF. CDR3 DNA: TGCGCCAGCAGCCCTCGGACAGGGGTTACTGAAGCTTTCTTT.

The chain couples TRBV7-6 to TRBJ2-3, with 10 bases fitting TRBD2. The CDR3 spans 15 residues. V lost 5 bases and J lost 5; bases outside the gene matches: 7. The germline gives CDR1 SGHVS, CDR2 FNYEAQ. The CDR3 region has the DNA TGTGCCAGCAGCAAAAGCGGGGGGGCCGTAGATACGCAGTATTTT. Amino acids: CASSKSGGAVDTQYF.

This clone appeared a single time. This sequence joins TRBV10-3 and TRBJ2-2; the match to TRBD1 covers 8 bases. After removal of 5 bases from V and 4 bases from J, the junction contained 3 bases not matched to a gene. The CDR3 is 14 residues long. CDR1 is ENHRY, CDR2 SYGVKD, per germline. This CDR3 reads CAISLQGVTGELFF. The CDR3 DNA is TGTGCCATCAGTTTACAGGGGGTCACCGGGGAGCTGTTTTTT.

J is TRBJ1-2 and V is TRBV6-1; no clear D. In germline, CDR1 is MNHNS, CDR2 SASEGT. This CDR3 contains 14 residues. V lost 5 bases and J lost 6, with 16 bases in between. The CDR3 region has the DNA TGTGCCAGCAGTCGCTCGAACCCCGGCGATGGCTACACCTTC. This encodes CASSRSNPGDGYTF.

Note on this clone: The sample contains more than one DNA sequence encoding this CDR3. The J gene is TRBJ2-7, the V gene TRBV28, with 7 bases aligning to TRBD1. Germline assignment: CDR1 MDHEN and CDR2 SYDVKM. This CDR3 has 14 amino acids. The J segment lost 0 bases and the V segment lost 4 bases, leaving 3 bases of the junction unmatched. The CDR3: CASSYRGFSYEQYF. The CDR3 region has the DNA TGTGCCAGCAGTTACAGGGGATTCTCCTACGAGCAGTACTTC.

The chain links TRBV13 to TRBJ1-1; no definite D call. Germline CDR1 PRHDT, CDR2 FYEKMQ (reference sequence). V was shortened by 4 bases and J by 0 bases, with 9 bases between the two germline ends. The CDR3 has 14 amino acids. The CDR3 spells CASSSHTMNTEAFF. The CDR3 bases are TGTGCCAGCAGCTCTCATACCATGAACACTGAAGCTTTCTTT.

The rearrangement uses TRBV5-4 and TRBJ1-1; tentative D call: TRBD1 (5 bases). The CDR3 is 15 amino acids. Germline V CDR1 and CDR2: SGHNT, YYREEE (reference sequence). The germline V and J ends were trimmed by 4 bases and 4 bases, with 17 bases remaining between them. CDR3 residues: CASSPVGAGGTEAFF. The CDR3 DNA sequence: TGTGCCAGCAGCCCGGTCGGGGCCGGAGGCACTGAAGCTTTCTTT.

The chain uses TRBV10-2 and TRBJ2-7; 7 bases fit TRBD2. V lost 5 bases, J lost 0 bases, and 4 bases stayed unmatched. CDR3 length: 14 residues. Looked up from germline, CDR1 is WSHSY and CDR2 is SAAADI. Written as DNA, the CDR3 is TGCGCCAGCAGTTCAGCGGGGACCTCCTACGAGCAGTACTTC. This translates into CASSSAGTSYEQYF.

The chain combines TRBV2 with TRBJ2-1; TRBD1 aligns across 7 bases. The length of the CDR3 is 14 residues. V shed 6 bases, J shed 5 bases, and the junction held 7 bases outside the gene matches. Germline CDR1 SNHLY, CDR2 FYNNEI. CDR3 coding DNA: TGTGCCAGCAGATTAGACAGGGCCGACAATGAGCAGTTCTTC. Translating gives CASRLDRADNEQFF.

With respect to this clone: Within the sample, other DNA sequences also encode this same CDR3. The chain employs TRBV7-9 and TRBJ1-1; a possible D gene is TRBD1 (6 bases). The CDR3 has 16 residues. The germline V and J ends were trimmed by 2 bases and 1 base, with 14 bases remaining between them. Germline V gives CDR1 SEHNR, CDR2 FQNEAQ (reference sequence). CDR3 nucleotide sequence: TGTGCCAGCAGCTTACCCCTAACGGACAGGAACACTGAAGCTTTCTTT. It translates to CASSLPLTDRNTEAFF.

The chain joins TRBV13 to TRBJ1-2, with unresolved D. CDR1 is PRHDT, CDR2 FYEKMQ, per germline (reference sequence). Trimming cost V 0 bases and J 7 bases, with 12 bases left between them. The CDR3 is made up of 14 amino acids. CDR3 protein: CASSLGQTPSGYTF. The CDR3 bases are TGTGCCAGCAGCTTAGGTCAGACACCTTCTGGCTACACCTTC.

The rearrangement uses TRBV7-2 and TRBJ2-4, with a weak D call TRBD2 (7 bases). Germline-derived CDR1 and CDR2 are SGHTA and FQGNSA. The CDR3 extends over 15 amino acids. Trimming took 4 bases from V and 7 from J, leaving 17 bases between them. The CDR3 spells CASSYPGGGLNIQYF. The CDR3, as DNA: TGTGCCAGCAGCTACCCGGGGGGCGGGCTGAACATTCAGTACTTC.

CDR3 in amino acids: CASSSGEERVGELFF. As DNA, the CDR3 is TGTGCCAGCAGCTCTGGCGAAGAGCGGGTCGGGGAGCTGTTTTTT. The chain joins TRBV11-2 to TRBJ2-2; tentatively, D is TRBD2 (6 bases). Germline-derived CDR1 and CDR2 are SGHAT and FQNNGV. The V end was cut by 4 bases, the J end by 7 bases, with 16 bases between. The CDR3 is 15 amino acids.